These T cell receptor beta chains were read from a single sample in a study of a mutant IDH1 vaccine in newly diagnosed glioma. Profiling relied on immunoSEQ multiplex PCR, and the TCRdb table lists in-frame clones only, not all of them. The profile covers some 19,000 clones, with approximately 86% appearing a single time and about 5.4% taken by the ten largest. The specimen was PBMCs, collected from a glioma patient treated with radiotherapy, temozolomide or both. The receptors here all came from a man in his forties with glioma. Both conserved end residues are part of each CDR3. D genes are given only for firm matches. The size of a clone is reported for some rows only, either as once, few or many, or as a class for expanded clones.

TRBJ1-3,-,-,TRBV25-1,CASSEGGAGNTIYF,TGTGCCAGCAGTGAAGGGGGAGCTGGAAACACCATATATTTT
TRBJ2-3,-,-,TRBV29-1,CSVVLGGYTDTQYF,TGCAGCGTTGTTTTGGGGGGATACACAGATACGCAGTATTTT
TRBJ2-1,TRBD2,-,TRBV5-6,CASSLGFSGRGGDEQFF,TGTGCCAGCAGCTTGGGGTTTAGCGGGAGAGGGGGGGATGAGCAGTTCTTC
TRBJ1-2,TRBD1,few,TRBV9,CASSPDRVGYGYTF,TGTGCCAGCAGCCCGGACAGGGTTGGCTATGGCTACACCTTC
TRBJ1-1,TRBD1,-,TRBV5-5,CASSLRTGGATEAFF,TGTGCCAGCAGCCTTCGGACAGGGGGTGCCACTGAAGCTTTCTTT
TRBJ1-2,-,-,TRBV5-1,CASSLDPGPGGYTF,TGCGCCAGCAGCTTGGACCCGGGACCGGGTGGCTACACCTTC
TRBJ2-2,TRBD1,-,TRBV5-8,CASSPRQGATTGELFF,TGTGCCAGCAGCCCTCGACAGGGGGCGACCACCGGGGAGCTGTTTTTT
TRBJ1-6,-,-,TRBV10-1,CASSEDLTGESPLHF,TGCGCCAGCAGTGAAGACTTGACAGGAGAATCACCCCTCCACTTT
TRBJ1-1,-,-,TRBV11-3,CASSLDSTQRAFF,TGTGCCAGCAGCTTAGACTCTACCCAACGTGCTTTCTTT
TRBJ1-5,TRBD1,-,TRBV5-1,CASSPTGGNQPQHF,TGCGCCAGCAGCCCTACAGGGGGCAATCAGCCCCAGCATTTT
TRBJ1-1,-,-,TRBV5-1,CASSFDSYYMNTEAFF,TGCGCCAGCAGCTTCGACAGTTACTACATGAACACTGAAGCTTTCTTT
TRBJ2-2,TRBD1,-,TRBV6-4,CASSGSGTENTGELFF,TGTGCCAGCAGTGGGTCCGGGACAGAGAACACCGGGGAGCTGTTTTTT
TRBJ1-5,-,-,TRBV6-5,CASSYSSGQPQHF,TGTGCCAGCAGTTACTCGAGTGGACAGCCCCAGCATTTT
TRBJ1-1,-,-,TRBV6-1,CASMWADTEAFF,TGTGCCAGCATGTGGGCGGACACTGAAGCTTTCTTT
TRBJ1-1,-,few,TRBV7-3,CASSSWAVGGAEAFF,TGTGCCAGCAGCTCCTGGGCTGTTGGGGGAGCTGAAGCTTTCTTT
TRBJ2-5,-,-,TRBV7-2,CASSWDSEETQYF,TGTGCCAGCAGCTGGGACTCAGAAGAGACCCAGTACTTC
TRBJ2-7,-,-,TRBV7-9,CASSLRDQSYEQYF,TGTGCCAGCAGCCTTCGGGACCAATCCTACGAGCAGTACTTC
TRBJ2-6,-,once,TRBV5-8,CASSLVGTGANVLTF,TGTGCCAGCAGCTTGGTAGGGACCGGGGCCAACGTCCTGACTTTC
TRBJ1-5,TRBD1,-,TRBV2,CASSELQGTYQPQHF,TGTGCCAGCAGTGAACTACAGGGGACTTATCAGCCCCAGCATTTT
TRBJ1-5,TRBD1,-,TRBV18,CASSPRDRGGNQPQHF,TGTGCCAGCTCACCTCGGGACAGGGGCGGCAATCAGCCCCAGCATTTT
TRBJ2-5,-,-,TRBV4-2,CASSQEVGVRGEETQYF,TGTGCCAGCAGCCAAGAAGTCGGAGTCCGCGGTGAGGAGACCCAGTACTTC
TRBJ2-3,TRBD2,-,TRBV29-1,CSVGGLADTQYF,TGCAGCGTTGGAGGACTAGCGGATACGCAGTATTTT
TRBJ2-2,-,-,TRBV27,CASSLSGNTGELFF,TGTGCCAGCAGTTTATCCGGGAACACCGGGGAGCTGTTTTTT
TRBJ1-1,-,-,TRBV10-1,CASSNTFRGTEAFF,TGCGCCAGCAGTAACACTTTCCGAGGCACTGAAGCTTTCTTT
TRBJ1-2,TRBD1,few,TRBV7-9,CASSSDRAMDGYTF,TGTGCCAGCAGCTCCGACAGGGCGATGGATGGCTACACCTTC
TRBJ2-4,TRBD1,-,TRBV6-1,CASWGTGAKNIQYF,TGTGCCAGCTGGGGGACAGGGGCCAAAAACATTCAGTACTTC
TRBJ1-5,-,-,TRBV18,CASSEYSNQPQHF,TGTGCCAGCTCAGAATATAGCAATCAGCCCCAGCATTTT
TRBJ2-2,-,-,TRBV30,CAWSVLGPGNTGELFF,TGTGCCTGGAGTGTACTAGGGCCCGGAAACACCGGGGAGCTGTTTTTT
TRBJ2-1,-,-,TRBV5-4,CASRPRDSLSQFF,TGTGCCAGCAGGCCAAGGGACTCCCTGTCCCAGTTCTTC
TRBJ2-2,-,once,TRBV4-2,CASSQVKGPRAGELFF,TGTGCCAGCAGCCAAGTTAAGGGACCTAGAGCCGGGGAGCTGTTTTTT
TRBJ2-7,-,-,TRBV27,CASSLRLAYEQYF,TGTGCCAGCAGTTTAAGACTAGCCTACGAGCAGTACTTC
TRBJ1-1,-,-,TRBV10-3,CAISFNSGTTEAFF,TGTGCCATCAGTTTTAACTCCGGGACAACTGAAGCTTTCTTT
TRBJ1-2,-,-,TRBV11-2,CASSLVKYGYTF,TGTGCCAGCAGCTTAGTTAAGTATGGCTACACCTTC
TRBJ1-2,-,-,TRBV4-3,CASSQDMRAVGYGYTF,TGCGCCAGCAGCCAAGATATGAGGGCTGTGGGGTATGGCTACACCTTC
TRBJ1-6,-,-,TRBV6-1,CASSELGGSDSPLHF,TGTGCCAGCAGTGAACTGGGGGGCTCTGATTCACCCCTCCACTTT
TRBJ2-2,-,-,TRBV4-3,CASSQGIGNTGELFF,TGCGCCAGCAGCCAAGGCATTGGTAACACCGGGGAGCTGTTTTTT
TRBJ2-7,-,-,TRBV6-5,CASSDGPVQYF,TGTGCCAGCAGTGACGGACCGGTGCAGTACTTC
TRBJ2-1,-,-,TRBV25-1,CASSPSNGLSYNEQFF,TGTGCCAGCAGTCCGTCGAATGGACTGTCCTACAATGAGCAGTTCTTC
TRBJ2-5,-,-,TRBV29-1,CSVEDPGHHQETQYF,TGCAGCGTTGAAGATCCGGGACATCACCAAGAGACCCAGTACTTC
TRBJ1-5,TRBD1,-,TRBV18,CASSPGQAVGNQPQHF,TGTGCCAGCTCCCCAGGACAGGCTGTTGGCAATCAGCCCCAGCATTTT
TRBJ2-2,-,-,TRBV19,CASKMTGQNTGELFF,TGTGCCAGTAAAATGACGGGACAGAACACCGGGGAGCTGTTTTTT
TRBJ1-5,TRBD1,-,TRBV7-2,CASSSEGQVYQPQHF,TGTGCCAGCAGTTCTGAGGGACAGGTGTATCAGCCCCAGCATTTT
TRBJ1-5,-,-,TRBV27,CASSPLGGGGYSNQPQHF,TGTGCCAGCAGCCCCCTAGGGGGTGGTGGATATAGCAATCAGCCCCAGCATTTT
TRBJ1-1,-,-,TRBV2,CARRRGDLNTEAFF,TGTGCCAGGAGGCGGGGGGACTTGAACACTGAAGCTTTCTTT
TRBJ1-1,-,few,TRBV5-6,CASSPTYDPNTEAFF,TGTGCCAGCAGCCCAACTTATGATCCGAACACTGAAGCTTTCTTT
TRBJ2-2,-,-,TRBV5-1,CASSLVGTDTGELFF,TGCGCCAGCAGCTTGGTTGGCACCGACACCGGGGAGCTGTTTTTT
TRBJ2-1,TRBD2,-,TRBV14,CASSLGSTSGIHNEQFF,TGTGCCAGCAGCCTCGGATCTACTAGCGGGATCCACAATGAGCAGTTCTTC
TRBJ1-5,-,-,TRBV6-1,CASSGQYNQPQHF,TGTGCCAGCAGTGGACAGTACAATCAGCCCCAGCATTTT
TRBJ1-1,-,-,TRBV9,CASSVDQNTEAFF,TGTGCCAGCAGCGTAGACCAGAACACTGAAGCTTTCTTT
TRBJ1-1,-,-,TRBV18,CASSPRTNTEAFF,TGTGCCAGCTCACCACGGACGAACACTGAAGCTTTCTTT